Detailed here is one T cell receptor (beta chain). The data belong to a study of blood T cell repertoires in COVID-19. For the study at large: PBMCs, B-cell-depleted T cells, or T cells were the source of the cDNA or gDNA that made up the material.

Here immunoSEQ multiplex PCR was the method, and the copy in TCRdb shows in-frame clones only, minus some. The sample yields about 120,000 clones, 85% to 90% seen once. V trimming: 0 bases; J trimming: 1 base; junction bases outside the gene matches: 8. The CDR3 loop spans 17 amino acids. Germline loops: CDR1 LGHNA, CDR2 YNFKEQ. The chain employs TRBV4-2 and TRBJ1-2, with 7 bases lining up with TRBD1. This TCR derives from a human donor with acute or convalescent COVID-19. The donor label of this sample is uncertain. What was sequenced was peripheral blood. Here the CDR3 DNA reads TGTGCCAGCAGCCAAGACCCAGGGACAGCCGTTAACTATGGCTACACCTTC. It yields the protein CASSQDPGTAVNYGYTF.